This entry lists 29 T cell receptor beta chains sequenced from one sample in a study of T cell repertoires in cytomegalovirus infection (dated by TCRdb to between 2018 and 2021). The sequencer listed for this sample is Illumina HiSeq 1500. Using fastp trimming at Q25 and MiXCR clonotype assembly, TCRdb reanalyzed the public sequencing data and kept in-frame beta chains. Under each unique CDR3 protein, matching rows form one entry showing the most common genes and DNA. The sample table shows approximately 550,000 distinct CDR3 sequences, and about 15% are seen once. The ten largest clones capture 24% of the sample. Sequences were obtained from CD8+ T cells from PBMCs. The receptors here all came from a human donor in good health (CMV status not recorded). Some clones in this sample may be carry-over from other donors' samples.

The rearrangement uses TRBV28 and TRBJ2-3; D not certain. The CDR3 has 10 amino acids. Trimming took off 10 bases at V and 4 bases at J, with 6 bases between the two ends. Germline V gives CDR1 MDHEN, CDR2 SYDVKM. The CDR3 spells CATKADTQYF. The CDR3, as DNA: TGTGCCACCAAGGCAGATACGCAGTATTTT. The full variable domain, rest sourced from reference TRBV28 and TRBJ2-3, is DVKVTQSSRYLVKRTGEKVFLECVQDMDHENMFWYRQDPGLGLRLIYFSYDVKMKEKGDIPEGYSVSREKKERFSLILESASTNQTSMYLCATKADTQYFGPGTRLTVL.

This clonotype was recorded a few times. CDR3: CASSYSVGAQPQHF. CDR3 in DNA: TGTGCCAGCAGTTACTCAGTGGGAGCCCAGCCCCAGCATTTT. The chain uses TRBV6-5 and TRBJ1-5; D gene uncertain. CDR1 MNHEY and CDR2 SVGAGI come from the germline V gene. CDR3 length: 14 amino acids. V shed 0 bases and J shed 7 bases, with 10 bases lying between them.

This clonotype showed up many times. J is TRBJ2-1 and V is TRBV6-1; the D gene could be TRBD1 or TRBD2 (5 bases each). V was shortened by 7 bases and J by 6 bases, with 25 bases between the two germline ends. CDR1 and CDR2 from the germline V gene are MNHNS and SASEGT. The CDR3 consists of 17 residues. The CDR3 reads CASTGSPWGNPRNEQFF. CDR3 DNA sequence: TGTGCCAGCACGGGGTCCCCTTGGGGGAACCCCCGCAATGAGCAGTTCTTC.

In its sample, this clonotype was seen a few times. The gene calls are TRBV5-1 and TRBJ2-5; D ambiguous. The ends were cut back, 0 bases at V and 1 base at J, with 13 bases in the middle. CDR1 and CDR2 from the germline V gene are SGHRS and YFSETQ. This CDR3 contains 16 residues. CDR3 region: CASSLGANRGQETQYF. As DNA, the CDR3 is TGCGCCAGCAGCTTGGGGGCCAACAGAGGCCAAGAGACCCAGTACTTC.

This sequence joins TRBV11-2 and TRBJ2-1; D tentatively reads TRBD1 or TRBD2 (6 bases each). Judging by the DNA end, TRBJ2-7 fits better; the J call may be wrong. CDR3 length: 16 residues. Germline V gene lookup returns CDR1 SGHAT and CDR2 FQNNGV. In nucleotides, the CDR3 is TGTGCCAGCAGCTTAAACCTGGGGGGCCAGTACAATGAGCAGTACTTC. It is translated as CASSLNLGGQYNEQYF.

This clonotype was detected ten times or more. This chain links TRBV15 with TRBJ1-1, with a weak D call TRBD1 (5 bases). The CDR3 has 14 residues. CDR1 LNHNV and CDR2 YYDKDF come from the germline V gene (reference sequence). Trimming cost V 6 bases and J 4 bases, with 15 bases left between them. CDR3 protein: CATSPILGGTEAFF. The CDR3 region has the DNA TGTGCCACCAGTCCCATTTTGGGGGGCACTGAAGCTTTCTTT.

This clonotype was observed a handful of times. The chain combines TRBV6-1 with TRBJ2-5; D is unresolved. The CDR3 contains 16 residues. V was pared by 0 bases and J by 5 bases, with 16 bases between. Germline V gene lookup returns CDR1 MNHNS and CDR2 SASEGT. CDR3 sequence reads: CASSEAKRPSGETQYF. The CDR3 DNA follows: TGTGCCAGCAGTGAAGCGAAAAGGCCCTCTGGGGAGACCCAGTACTTC.

V and J are TRBV29-1 and TRBJ2-3; D gene ambiguous. CDR3 size: 13 residues. V was clipped by 2 bases and J by 0 bases, with 6 bases between them. CDR1 SQVTM and CDR2 ANQGSEA come from the germline V gene. CDR3 loop: CSVEPYSTDTQYF. DNA of the CDR3: TGCAGCGTTGAACCGTACAGCACAGATACGCAGTATTTT.

The CDR3 reads CASSGGQVVEQFF. For the CDR3, the DNA is TGCGCCAGCAGCGGTGGACAGGTCGTTGAGCAGTTCTTC. The chain uses TRBV5-1 and TRBJ2-1, with 7 nucleotides matching TRBD1. The CDR3 contains 13 residues. V trimming: 4 bases; J trimming: 9 bases; junction bases outside the gene matches: 7. Germline V gives CDR1 SGHRS, CDR2 YFSETQ.

This clonotype occurred a few times. The chain uses TRBV20-1 and TRBJ2-3; D remains unclear. This CDR3 contains 13 residues. The V gene lost 3 bases and the J gene lost 0 bases, with 7 bases spanning the gap. Germline CDR1 and CDR2: DFQATT and SNEGSKA (reference sequence). The CDR3 nucleotides are TGCAGTGCTAGGCCTTTTAGCACAGATACGCAGTATTTT. It specifies CSARPFSTDTQYF.

A few counts support this clonotype. The chain links TRBV4-2 to TRBJ2-1; 8 bases are shared with TRBD2. The CDR3 covers 16 residues. Per germline, CDR1 LGHNA and CDR2 YNFKEQ. Germline trimming cut 6 bases from V and 3 bases from J; bases unmatched to any gene: 10. The CDR3 is CASSLRAAGDYNEQFF. The DNA for the CDR3 is TGTGCCAGCAGTCTCCGGGCAGCGGGGGACTACAATGAGCAGTTCTTC.

This clonotype turned up a few times. The chain carries TRBV2 and TRBJ2-1; TRBD1 matches 9 bases. Per the germline V gene, CDR1 is SNHLY and CDR2 is FYNNEI. This CDR3 has 14 residues. Unmatched junction bases numbered 8, after V lost 5 bases and J lost 9 bases. CDR3 bases: TGTGCCAGCAGTACAGGGGGCGAAGGTGGTGAGCAGTTCTTC. Its translation: CASSTGGEGGEQFF.

This clonotype was counted at least ten times. The chain carries TRBV10-3 and TRBJ1-1, with 7 positions matching TRBD1. V shed 0 bases, J shed 4 bases, and the junction held 8 bases outside the gene matches. This CDR3 is 16 amino acids long. Germline V gives CDR1 ENHRY, CDR2 SYGVKD. The CDR3 is CAISESTTGFGTEAFF. The CDR3, as DNA: TGTGCCATCAGTGAGTCGACGACAGGGTTTGGCACTGAAGCTTTCTTT.

The J gene is TRBJ2-7, the V gene TRBV12-3 or TRBV12-4, with 9 bases that match TRBD1. Trimming removed 1 base from V and 5 bases from J; junction bases left unmatched: 9. The CDR3 is 16 amino acids. CDR3 DNA: TGTGCCAGCAGTTTAGTTGCCTCGGACAGGGGCCACGAGCAGTACTTC. Its protein is CASSLVASDRGHEQYF.

In its sample, this clonotype was seen many times. The CDR3 reads CASSDFRGGSISQPQHF. The DNA of the CDR3 is TGTGCCAGCAGTGATTTCAGGGGTGGGAGCATAAGTCAGCCCCAGCATTTT. The chain is built from TRBV2 and TRBJ1-5, with D possibly TRBD1 on 6 matching bases. Looked up from germline, CDR1 is SNHLY and CDR2 is FYNNEI. The V and J ends lost 3 bases and 6 bases respectively, with 21 bases between them. The CDR3 is 17 residues long. Filled out from reference TRBV2 and TRBJ1-5, the complete variable domain reads EPEVTQTPSHQVTQMGQEVILRCVPISNHLYFYWYRQILGQKVEFLVSFYNNEISEKSEIFDDQFSVERPDGSNFTLKIRSTKLEDSAMYFCASSDFRGGSISQPQHFGDGTRLSIL.

The V call is TRBV4-1, the J call TRBJ1-1; 10 nucleotides align to TRBD1. Germline assignment: CDR1 MGHRA and CDR2 YSYEKL. The CDR3 spans 16 residues. The V segment lost 4 bases and the J segment 0 bases; nucleotides outside the gene matches: 5. The DNA for the CDR3 is TGCGCCAGCAGCCGGCGGGACAGGGGTTTGAACACTGAAGCTTTCTTT. This gives the protein CASSRRDRGLNTEAFF.

There are a few counts of this clonotype. This chain uses TRBV15 with TRBJ2-1; D is ambiguous. Between the trimmed V and J ends, which lost 3 bases and 5 bases, there was a span of 2 bases. This CDR3 contains 11 residues. Looked up from germline, CDR1 is LNHNV and CDR2 is YYDKDF (reference sequence). CDR3 loop: CATSSHNEQFF. Here the CDR3 DNA reads TGTGCCACCAGCAGCCACAATGAGCAGTTCTTC.

This clonotype was seen ten or more times. This chain connects TRBV7-6 to TRBJ2-3; TRBD2 agrees at 10 bases. Germline assignment: CDR1 SGHVS and CDR2 FNYEAQ. V gave up 5 bases and J gave up 2 bases; unmatched junction bases: 10. CDR3 length equals 17 residues. The CDR3 region has the DNA TGTGCCAGCAGCGTCGACCGTAGCGGGGGGCTCACAGATACGCAGTATTTT. Encoded protein: CASSVDRSGGLTDTQYF.

CDR3 sequence (DNA): TGTGCCAGTAGTTGGGGCGGTGCTGGTTTTGATGGCTACACCTTC. Residues: CASSWGGAGFDGYTF. This chain connects TRBV19 to TRBJ1-2, with a weak D call TRBD1 (5 bases). Per germline, CDR1 LNHDA and CDR2 SQIVND (reference sequence). The CDR3 covers 15 residues. Trimming shortened V by 5 bases and J by 6 bases, and 19 bases separated the two germline ends. Full variable domain (remainder filled in from reference TRBV19 and TRBJ1-2): DGGITQSPKYLFRKEGQNVTLSCEQNLNHDAMYWYRQDPGQGLRLIYYSQIVNDFQKGDIAEGYSVSREKKESFPLTVTSAQKNPTAFYLCASSWGGAGFDGYTFGSGTRLTVV.

This clonotype has at least ten counts. One end of the junction does not line up with germline, which may come from a read error. The chain is built from TRBV5-1 and TRBJ1-1, with D perhaps matching TRBD1 (5 bases). Germline V gene lookup returns CDR1 SGHRS and CDR2 YFSETQ. CDR3 length: 12 residues. Here the CDR3 reads CASMGGNTEAFF. For the CDR3, the DNA is TGTGCCAGCATGGGGGGAAACACTGAAGCTTTCTTT.

This clonotype appeared many times. The chain is built from TRBV7-2 and TRBJ2-5; 11 bases match TRBD2. The germline gives CDR1 SGHTA, CDR2 FQGNSA. Trimming took 1 base from V and 4 from J; bases not matched to a gene: 8. This CDR3 is 17 amino acids long. The CDR3 sequence is CASSLEELAGVLETQYF. The CDR3, as DNA: TGTGCCAGCAGCTTAGAGGAACTAGCGGGAGTGCTAGAGACCCAGTACTTC.

V and J are TRBV12-3 or TRBV12-4 and TRBJ1-4; 11 bases are shared with TRBD1. The junction had 3 bases not matched to a gene; V was cut back by 5 bases and J by 7 bases. This CDR3 region has 14 residues. CDR3 amino acids: CASSGQGAGEKLFF. The CDR3 nucleotides read TGTGCCAGCAGTGGACAGGGGGCTGGTGAAAAACTGTTTTTT.

The rearrangement links TRBV20-1 to TRBJ2-7; tentatively, D is TRBD1 or TRBD2 (6 bases each). Trimming removed 0 bases at V and 0 bases at J, with 18 bases between. The CDR3 is 17 residues long. CDR1 DFQATT and CDR2 SNEGSKA come from the germline V gene (reference sequence). CDR3 coding DNA: TGCAGTGCTAGAGATTCGGGGGCGGCAGTTTACTCCTACGAGCAGTACTTC. This sequence encodes CSARDSGAAVYSYEQYF.

At least ten counts were recorded for this clonotype. This chain uses TRBV7-9 with TRBJ2-2; D remains ambiguous. Trimming left V 5 bases short and J 2 bases short, with 18 bases between. The CDR3 extends over 17 amino acids. The V gene's germline CDR1 is SEHNR and CDR2 FQNEAQ (reference sequence). CDR3 region: CASSPPRVFQNTGELFF. CDR3 bases: TGTGCCAGCAGCCCCCCTAGAGTTTTCCAAAACACCGGGGAGCTGTTTTTT.

This clonotype was seen only a few times. V and J are TRBV20-1 and TRBJ2-5; TRBD2 agrees at 13 bases. The CDR3 sequence is 16 residues long. Per germline, CDR1 DFQATT and CDR2 SNEGSKA (reference sequence). V was pared by 5 bases and J by 0 bases, with 6 bases of the junction left unmatched. The CDR3 bases are TGCAGTGCTGCACTAGCGGGGGGGGGTCACCAAGAGACCCAGTACTTC. Translated, it gives CSAALAGGGHQETQYF.

Details on this clonotype: One end of the junction fails to match germline, which may point to a read error. V and J are TRBV28 and TRBJ1-1; TRBD1 is a possible D gene (6 bases). Looked up from germline, CDR1 is MDHEN and CDR2 is SYDVKM. This CDR3 spans 15 amino acids. The CDR3 spells CASSFRGKGNTEDFF. CDR3 DNA: TGTGCCAGCAGTTTTAGGGGGAAAGGTAACACTGAAGATTTCTTT. Complete variable domain (other parts from reference TRBV28 and TRBJ1-1): DVKVTQSSRYLVKRTGEKVFLECVQDMDHENMFWYRQDPGLGLRLIYFSYDVKMKEKGDIPEGYSVSREKKERFSLILESASTNQTSMYLCASSFRGKGNTEDFFGQGTRLTVV.

This clonotype was found a few times. This chain joins TRBV7-9 and TRBJ2-1; tentative D call: TRBD1 (5 bases). Germline V gene data show CDR1 as SEHNR and CDR2 as FQNEAQ (reference sequence). Trimming took 5 bases from V and 3 from J, leaving 11 bases between them. This CDR3 spans 14 amino acids. DNA for the CDR3: TGTGCCAGCAGCCCCTTAACAGGCTACAATGAGCAGTTCTTC. Encoded protein: CASSPLTGYNEQFF. Full variable domain (remainder filled in from reference TRBV7-9 and TRBJ2-1): DTGVSQNPRHKITKRGQNVTFRCDPISEHNRLYWYRQTLGQGPEFLTYFQNEAQLEKSRLLSDRFSAERPKGSFSTLEIQRTEQGDSAMYLCASSPLTGYNEQFFGPGTRLTVL.

This clonotype has a count of ten or more. The CDR3 is CASSFRGGEQYF. The CDR3 nucleotides are TGTGCCAGCAGCTTTAGGGGTGGCGAGCAGTACTTC. This chain links TRBV7-2 with TRBJ2-7; perhaps TRBD1 as D (5 bases). Per the germline V gene, CDR1 is SGHTA and CDR2 is FQGNSA. The CDR3 is 12 amino acids. The V end was cut by 3 bases, the J end by 6 bases, with 9 bases between. The full variable domain, in which reference TRBV7-2 and TRBJ2-7 provide the parts outside the CDR3, is GAGVSQSPSNKVTEKGKDVELRCDPISGHTALYWYRQSLGQGLEFLIYFQGNSAPDKSGLPSDRFSAERTGGSVSTLTIQRTQQEDSAVYLCASSFRGGEQYFGPGTRLTVT.

The sample holds many counts of this clonotype. This chain links TRBV12-3 or TRBV12-4 with TRBJ1-3, with D possibly matching TRBD1 (5 bases). Deletions cut 5 bases from V and 8 bases from J, with 16 bases between. This CDR3 comprises 14 residues. CDR3 sequence (DNA): TGTGCCAGCAGTCACCTGGGGGGGGAGGACACCATATATTTT. Translated, it gives CASSHLGGEDTIYF.